These 10 T cell receptor beta chains were sequenced from one sample in a study of shared clonotypes between healthy human individuals. Produced via immunoSEQ multiplex PCR; TCRdb's table is partial and in-frame only. Of about 1 million clones listed, more than 60% are singletons. Input material: memory CD4+ T cells sorted from blood. Subset given: CD45RA-negative fraction. These receptor sequences come from a man younger than 30 in good health.

The DNA of the CDR3 is TGCGCCAGCAGCCCGGAACAGCTTTCCTACGAGCAGTACTTC. Translating it yields CASSPEQLSYEQYF. The V gene is TRBV5-1, the J gene TRBJ2-7; D unclear. V was clipped by 4 bases and J by 1 base, with 12 bases between them. This CDR3 has 14 residues. CDR1 is SGHRS, CDR2 YFSETQ, per germline.

This clone occurred once. The chain links TRBV28 to TRBJ1-1; D unresolved. Germline assignment: CDR1 MDHEN and CDR2 SYDVKM. V lost 6 bases, J lost 6 bases, and 20 bases lay in between. This CDR3 contains 15 residues. The CDR3, as DNA: TGTGCCAGCAGAAAAGCCTCGAGGCAGATTGCTGAAGCTTTCTTT. This gives the protein CASRKASRQIAEAFF.

V is TRBV5-1 and J is TRBJ1-2; 8 bases map to TRBD1. The germline CDR1 and CDR2 sequences are SGHRS and YFSETQ. This CDR3 region has 16 residues. After removal of 0 bases from V and 5 bases from J, the junction contained 9 bases not matched to a gene. The CDR3: CASSLAEAGGWYGYTF. The CDR3 nucleotides read TGCGCCAGCAGCTTGGCCGAAGCAGGGGGCTGGTATGGCTACACCTTC.

V is TRBV27 and J is TRBJ1-2; D is uncertain. This CDR3 has 12 residues. Trimming stripped 6 bases from V and 8 bases from J, with 13 bases between. Per germline, CDR1 MNHEY and CDR2 SMNVEV (reference sequence). The CDR3 DNA sequence: TGTGCCAGCAGCTCTGGGAAGCGAGGCTACACCTTC. Protein sequence: CASSSGKRGYTF.

V and J are TRBV18 and TRBJ2-1; 10 positions agree with TRBD2. The CDR3 covers 17 residues. The germline gives CDR1 KGHSH, CDR2 LQKENI. Trimming took 6 bases from V and 2 from J; bases not matched to a gene: 10. The CDR3 spells CASSRTASGGTYNEQFF. Written as DNA, the CDR3 is TGTGCCAGCTCGCGAACCGCTAGCGGGGGTACCTACAATGAGCAGTTCTTC.

This clone showed up just once. The chain uses TRBV5-1 and TRBJ2-2, with 12 bases lining up with TRBD1. The CDR3 covers 15 residues. Germline V CDR1 and CDR2: SGHRS, YFSETQ. V shed 3 bases and J 7 bases; nucleotides not matched to a gene: 4. CDR3 amino acids: CASSWGQGANGELFF. The CDR3, as DNA: TGCGCCAGCAGCTGGGGACAGGGGGCTAACGGGGAGCTGTTTTTT.

The chain employs TRBV2 and TRBJ2-1; no firm D call. CDR3 length equals 13 residues. Germline CDR1 reads SNHLY; CDR2 reads FYNNEI. V gave up 4 bases and J gave up 3 bases, with 7 bases separating them. CDR3 DNA: TGTGCCAGCAGTGCACTGGGCTACAATGAGCAGTTCTTC. It yields the protein CASSALGYNEQFF. The full variable domain, its missing parts supplied by reference TRBV2 and TRBJ2-1, is EPEVTQTPSHQVTQMGQEVILRCVPISNHLYFYWYRQILGQKVEFLVSFYNNEISEKSEIFDDQFSVERPDGSNFTLKIRSTKLEDSAMYFCASSALGYNEQFFGPGTRLTVL.

This clone has more than one count but fewer than ten. The rearrangement uses TRBV4-3 and TRBJ1-2, with 8 bases identical to TRBD1. CDR1 and CDR2 from the germline V gene are LGHNA and YSLEER. This CDR3 contains 15 residues. Trimming cost V 1 base and J 3 bases; bases outside gene matches: 4. This chain's CDR3 is CASSQGTGSHYGYTF. The CDR3 DNA follows: TGCGCCAGCAGCCAAGGGACAGGGTCCCACTATGGCTACACCTTC.

This chain joins TRBV2 and TRBJ2-7; 9 nucleotides match TRBD1. J was trimmed by 6 bases and V by 4 bases; bases with no gene match: 7. Germline V gene sequence: CDR1 SNHLY, CDR2 FYNNEI. The CDR3 spans 14 residues. The CDR3 sequence: CASSAQGAPSEQYF. The CDR3 DNA is TGTGCCAGCAGTGCACAGGGGGCCCCTAGCGAGCAGTACTTC.

This clone was seen more than once but under ten times. This chain connects TRBV5-1 to TRBJ2-1; D remains unclear. The ends were cut back, 0 bases at V and 0 bases at J, with 19 bases in the middle. The V gene's germline CDR1 is SGHRS and CDR2 YFSETQ. The CDR3 length is 19 residues. The DNA for the CDR3 is TGCGCCAGCAGCTTGGGAGGCGGTTCTACCCTCGTCTCCTACAATGAGCAGTTCTTC. Amino acid sequence: CASSLGGGSTLVSYNEQFF. The full variable domain, its missing parts supplied by reference TRBV5-1 and TRBJ2-1, is KAGVTQTPRYLIKTRGQQVTLSCSPISGHRSVSWYQQTPGQGLQFLFEYFSETQRNKGNFPGRFSGRQFSNSRSEMNVSTLELGDSALYLCASSLGGGSTLVSYNEQFFGPGTRLTVL.